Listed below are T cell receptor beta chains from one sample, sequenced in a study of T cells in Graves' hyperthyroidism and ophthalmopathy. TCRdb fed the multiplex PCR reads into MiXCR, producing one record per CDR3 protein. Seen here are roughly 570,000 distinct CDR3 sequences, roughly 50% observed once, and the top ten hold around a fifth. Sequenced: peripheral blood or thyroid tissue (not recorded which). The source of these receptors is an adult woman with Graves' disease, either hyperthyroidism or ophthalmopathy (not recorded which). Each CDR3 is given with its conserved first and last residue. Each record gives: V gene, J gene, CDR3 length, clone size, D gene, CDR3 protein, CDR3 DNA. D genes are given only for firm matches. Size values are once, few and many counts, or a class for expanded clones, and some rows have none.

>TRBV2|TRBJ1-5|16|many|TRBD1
CASSEARGDRNQPQHF
TGTGCCAGCAGTGAAGCGAGGGGGGACAGAAATCAGCCCCAGCATTTT
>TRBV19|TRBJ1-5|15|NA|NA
CASTTGGQGNQPQHF
TGTGCCAGTACAACCGGGGGGCAAGGTAATCAGCCCCAGCATTTT
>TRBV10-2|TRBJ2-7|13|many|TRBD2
CASSASGSGEQYF
TGCGCCAGCAGCGCTAGCGGGAGTGGAGAGCAGTACTTC
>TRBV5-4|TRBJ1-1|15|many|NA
CASSLPGNVNTEAFF
TGTGCCAGCAGCTTACCCGGGAACGTGAACACTGAAGCTTTCTTT
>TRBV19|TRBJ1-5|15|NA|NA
CASRLVGQGGQPQHF
TGTGCCAGTAGGCTGGTCGGGCAGGGCGGCCAGCCCCAGCATTTT
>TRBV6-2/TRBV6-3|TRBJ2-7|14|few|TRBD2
CASSRSGIHNEQYF
TGTGCCAGCAGTCGTAGCGGGATTCATAACGAGCAGTACTTC
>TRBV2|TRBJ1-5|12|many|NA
CASTSSNQPQHF
TGTGCCAGCACCTCTAGCAATCAGCCCCAGCATTTT
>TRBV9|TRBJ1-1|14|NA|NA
CDSSSTTGNTEAFF
TGTGACAGCAGCTCAACGACAGGGAACACTGAAGCTTTCTTT
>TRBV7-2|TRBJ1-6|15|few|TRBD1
CASSLGTGVGSPLHF
TGTGCCAGCAGCTTGGGAACAGGGGTTGGTTCACCCCTCCACTTT
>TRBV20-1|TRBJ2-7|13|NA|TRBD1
CSAKGQGAGEQYF
TGCAGTGCAAAGGGACAGGGGGCGGGCGAGCAGTACTTC
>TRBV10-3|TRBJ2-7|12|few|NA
CAISDYNSEQYF
TGTGCCATCAGTGACTATAACAGCGAGCAGTACTTC
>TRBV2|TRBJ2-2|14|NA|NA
CASSAQSNTGELFF
TGTGCCAGCAGCGCCCAGTCGAACACCGGGGAGCTGTTTTTT
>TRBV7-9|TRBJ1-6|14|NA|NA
CASRPGVSGSPLHF
TGTGCCAGCAGGCCAGGGGTCTCAGGTTCACCCCTTCACTTT
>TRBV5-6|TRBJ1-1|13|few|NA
CSSSLTQNTEAFF
TGTTCCAGCAGCTTGACGCAGAACACTGAAGCTTTCTTT
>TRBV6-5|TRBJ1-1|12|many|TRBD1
CASSRGTGEAFF
TGTGCCAGCAGCCGAGGGACAGGGGAAGCTTTCTTT
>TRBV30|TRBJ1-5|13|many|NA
CAWRGRPNQPQHF
TGTGCCTGGAGAGGCAGGCCAAATCAGCCCCAGCATTTT
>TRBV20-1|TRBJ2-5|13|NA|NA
CSARQTPSETQYF
TGCAGTGCTAGACAGACTCCCTCGGAGACCCAGTACTTC
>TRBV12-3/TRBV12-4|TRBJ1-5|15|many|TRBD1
CASSRTRQGNQPQHF
TGTGCCAGCAGTCGAACACGACAGGGGAATCAGCCCCAGCATTTT
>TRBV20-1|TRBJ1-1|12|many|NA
CSAVTPNTEAFF
TGCAGTGCTGTTACACCGAACACTGAAGCTTTCTTT
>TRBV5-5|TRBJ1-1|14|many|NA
CASSLGQGDLEAFF
TGTGCCAGCAGCTTGGGGCAGGGAGACCTTGAAGCTTTCTTT
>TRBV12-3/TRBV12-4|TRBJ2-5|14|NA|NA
CASSLGGADQPQYF
TGTGCCAGCAGTTTGGGGGGGGCTGATCAGCCCCAGTACTTC
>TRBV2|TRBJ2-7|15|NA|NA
CASSEEGGLSYEQYF
TGTGCCAGCAGTGAAGAGGGGGGCCTTTCCTACGAGCAGTACTTC
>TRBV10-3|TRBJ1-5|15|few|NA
CAISETGLSNQPQHF
TGTGCCATCAGTGAGACAGGGTTGAGCAATCAGCCCCAGCATTTT
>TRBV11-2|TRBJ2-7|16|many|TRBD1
CASSLDLGQGAYEQYF
TGTGCCAGCAGCTTAGATCTAGGGCAGGGGGCCTACGAGCAGTACTTC
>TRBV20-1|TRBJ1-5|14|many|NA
CSARRRAGWLPQHF
TGCAGTGCTAGAAGGCGGGCAGGGTGGTTGCCCCAGCATTTT
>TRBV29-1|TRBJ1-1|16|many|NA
CSVEDSGGRMNTEAFF
TGCAGCGTTGAAGATTCCGGGGGGCGGATGAACACTGAAGCTTTCTTT
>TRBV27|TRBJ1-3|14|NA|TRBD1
CASSLRQGGETIYF
TGTGCCAGCAGTTTACGACAGGGTGGGGAGACCATATATTTT
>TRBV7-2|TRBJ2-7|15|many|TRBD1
CASSFPGQGAYEQYF
TGTGCCAGCAGCTTCCCAGGACAGGGGGCTTACGAGCAGTACTTC
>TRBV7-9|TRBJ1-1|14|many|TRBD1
CASSWGQGISEAFF
TGTGCCAGCAGCTGGGGACAGGGGATCTCTGAAGCTTTCTTT
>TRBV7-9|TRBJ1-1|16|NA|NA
CASNLMGGVMDTEAFF
TGTGCCAGCAACCTCATGGGTGGGGTAATGGACACTGAAGCTTTCTTT
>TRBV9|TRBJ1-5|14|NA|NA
CASSARAGDQPQHF
TGTGCCAGCAGCGCTCGGGCTGGGGATCAGCCCCAGCATTTT
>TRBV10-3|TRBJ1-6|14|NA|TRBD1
CAIRTEGASSPLHF
TGTGCCATCAGGACAGAGGGGGCTTCTTCACCCCTCCACTTT
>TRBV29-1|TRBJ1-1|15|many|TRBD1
CSVSKRGQGNTEAFF
TGCAGCGTTTCTAAGCGGGGACAGGGGAACACTGAAGCTTTCTTT
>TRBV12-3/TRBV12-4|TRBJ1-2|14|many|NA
CASTLGGERNGYTF
TGTGCCAGCACTTTGGGGGGGGAACGAAATGGCTACACCTTC
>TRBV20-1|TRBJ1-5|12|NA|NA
CSANQGNQPQHF
TGCAGTGCTAACCAGGGTAATCAGCCCCAGCATTTT
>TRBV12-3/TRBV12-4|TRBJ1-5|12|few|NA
CASRQRNRPQHF
TGTGCCAGCAGGCAGCGTAATCGGCCCCAGCATTTT
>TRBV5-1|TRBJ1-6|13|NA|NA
CASSLVGGSPLHF
TGCGCCAGCAGCTTGGTGGGCGGGTCACCCCTCCACTTT
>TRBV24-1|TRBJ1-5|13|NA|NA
CATCSQDRQPQHF
TGTGCCACCTGCTCCCAAGATCGGCAGCCCCAGCATTTT
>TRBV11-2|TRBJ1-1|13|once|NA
CASSLEEGQEAFF
TGTGCCAGCAGCTTAGAGGAAGGCCAGGAGGCTTTCTTT
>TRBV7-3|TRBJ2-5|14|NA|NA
CASSLGQTKETQYF
TGTGCCAGCAGCTTAGGACAGACCAAAGAGACCCAGTACTTC
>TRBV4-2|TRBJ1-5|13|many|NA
CASSPNPNQPQHF
TGTGCCAGCAGCCCAAACCCGAATCAGCCCCAGCATTTT
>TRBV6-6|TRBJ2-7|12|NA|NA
CASSQTPYEQYF
TGTGCCAGCAGTCAGACCCCTTACGAGCAGTACTTC
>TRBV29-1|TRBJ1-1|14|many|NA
CSVEDPPGNTEAFF
TGCAGCGTTGAAGATCCGCCCGGTAACACTGAAGCTTTCTTT
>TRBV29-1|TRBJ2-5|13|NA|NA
CSARGGLEETQYF
TGCAGTGCTAGAGGGGGGCTGGAGGAGACCCAGTACTTC
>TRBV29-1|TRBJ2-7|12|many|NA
CSAGDTTYEQYF
TGCAGCGCCGGGGACACTACCTACGAGCAGTACTTC
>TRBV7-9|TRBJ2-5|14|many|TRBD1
CASSPWTGGKTQYF
TGTGCCAGCAGCCCCTGGACAGGGGGGAAGACCCAGTACTTC
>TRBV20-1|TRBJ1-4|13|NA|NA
CSATQVGLWKLFF
TGCAGTGCTACCCAGGTGGGGTTGTGGAAACTGTTTTTT
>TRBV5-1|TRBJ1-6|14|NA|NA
CASSRGTLNSPLHF
TGCGCCAGCAGCAGGGGGACGTTAAATTCACCCCTCCACTTT
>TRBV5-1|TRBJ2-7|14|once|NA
CASSADARSYEQYF
TGCGCCAGCAGCGCGGATGCTCGATCCTACGAGCAGTACTTC
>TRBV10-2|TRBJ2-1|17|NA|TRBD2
CASSEFRTSGRANEQFF
TGCGCCAGCAGTGAGTTCAGGACTAGCGGGAGGGCCAATGAGCAGTTCTTC